This T cell receptor (beta chain) comes out of a study of brain T cells in children with intractable seizures. Regarding the study as a whole: Clones missing pre-surgery may reflect undersampling of that blood sample. Viral specificity was inferred only from CDR3 similarity; HCMV serostatus was unknown.

The sequenced cases were selected for having the highest brain T cell transcript signatures. V trimming: 4 bases; J trimming: 1 base; junction bases outside the gene matches: 0. Germline CDR1 reads SNHLY; CDR2 reads FYNNEI. This CDR3 is 13 amino acids long. Concerning this clone: Its antigen is still unknown.

Profiling relied on immunoSEQ multiplex PCR, and the TCRdb table lists in-frame clones only, not all of them. The data show roughly 80,000 clones, around 91% seen once. The sample in question was peripheral blood, obtained at surgery. V usage is TRBV2 and J usage is TRBJ1-1, with 7 bases that match TRBD1. This TCR was recovered from a girl aged 2-10 years with Rasmussen encephalitis and intractable seizures. The CDR3 is CASSGDRNTEAFF. CDR3 coding DNA: TGTGCCAGCAGTGGGGACAGGAACACTGAAGCTTTCTTT. Full variable domain (missing parts from reference TRBV2 and TRBJ1-1): EPEVTQTPSHQVTQMGQEVILRCVPISNHLYFYWYRQILGQKVEFLVSFYNNEISEKSEIFDDQFSVERPDGSNFTLKIRSTKLEDSAMYFCASSGDRNTEAFFGQGTRLTVV.